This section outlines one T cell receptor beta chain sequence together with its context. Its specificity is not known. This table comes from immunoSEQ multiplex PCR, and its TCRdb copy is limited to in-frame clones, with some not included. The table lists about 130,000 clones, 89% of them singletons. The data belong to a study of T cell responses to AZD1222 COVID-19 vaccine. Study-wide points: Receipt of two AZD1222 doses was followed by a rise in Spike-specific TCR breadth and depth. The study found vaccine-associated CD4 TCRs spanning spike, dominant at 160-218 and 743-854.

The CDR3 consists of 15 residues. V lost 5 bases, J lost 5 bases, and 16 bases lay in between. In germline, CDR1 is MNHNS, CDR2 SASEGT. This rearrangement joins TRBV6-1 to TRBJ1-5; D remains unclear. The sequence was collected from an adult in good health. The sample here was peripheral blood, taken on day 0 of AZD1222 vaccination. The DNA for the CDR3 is TGTGCCAGCAGTTCGAACCGGGGTCTTGATCAGCCCCAGCATTTT. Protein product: CASSSNRGLDQPQHF.